These T cell receptor beta chains were read from a single sample in a study of response to subunit inactivated influenza vaccine. TCRdb analysed the RT-PCR reads with MiXCR anew, one entry per CDR3 protein. The table records roughly 520,000 distinct CDR3 sequences, about 25% of them present only once. This specimen was CD4+ T cells sorted from PBMCs, taken 5 days after vaccination. All receptors derive from a man in his fifties who received an inactivated influenza vaccine. The CDR3 runs from the conserved cysteine through the conserved F or W. Fields, in order: D gene, V gene, J gene, clone size, CDR3 protein, CDR3 DNA. The D gene is left open where the match is weak. Only part of the rows carry a size: once, few, many, or a class if the clone is expanded.

D: .; V: TRBV7-8; J: TRBJ2-1; size: .; CDR3: CASSLRRVQGRGNEQFF; DNA: TGTGCCAGCAGCTTAAGGAGGGTGCAGGGACGGGGCAATGAGCAGTTCTTC
D: TRBD2; V: TRBV20-1; J: TRBJ2-7; size: few; CDR3: CSAIAGVTYEQYF; DNA: TGCAGTGCTATAGCGGGAGTGACCTACGAGCAGTACTTC
D: TRBD1; V: TRBV20-1; J: TRBJ1-5; size: few; CDR3: CSAARGRGNQPQHF; DNA: TGCAGTGCTGCCAGGGGGCGAGGCAATCAGCCCCAGCATTTT
D: .; V: TRBV7-2; J: TRBJ2-5; size: few; CDR3: CASSFVGNGETQYF; DNA: TGTGCCAGCAGCTTTGTGGGAAACGGAGAGACCCAGTACTTC
D: .; V: TRBV12-3/TRBV12-4; J: TRBJ2-1; size: many; CDR3: CASRGSGSYNEQFF; DNA: TGTGCCAGCAGGGGGAGCGGCTCCTACAATGAGCAGTTCTTC
D: TRBD2; V: TRBV5-1; J: TRBJ2-2; size: many; CDR3: CASSLAGGGTGELFF; DNA: TGCGCCAGCAGCTTAGCGGGAGGAGGCACCGGGGAGCTGTTTTTT
D: .; V: TRBV6-5; J: TRBJ1-3; size: .; CDR3: CASSYAPGLSGNTIYF; DNA: TGTGCCAGCAGTTACGCGCCGGGACTTTCTGGAAACACCATATATTTT
D: TRBD1; V: TRBV5-1; J: TRBJ2-5; size: .; CDR3: CASSRSGTAQETQYF; DNA: TGCGCCAGCAGCCGATCCGGGACAGCCCAAGAGACCCAGTACTTC
D: TRBD2; V: TRBV11-2; J: TRBJ2-3; size: .; CDR3: CASSYRLAGPTDTQYF; DNA: TGTGCCAGCAGCTACCGACTAGCGGGGCCAACAGATACGCAGTATTTT
D: .; V: TRBV6-5; J: TRBJ2-1; size: .; CDR3: CASRDLQSEFF; DNA: TGTGCCAGCCGCGATCTTCAGAGCGAGTTCTTC